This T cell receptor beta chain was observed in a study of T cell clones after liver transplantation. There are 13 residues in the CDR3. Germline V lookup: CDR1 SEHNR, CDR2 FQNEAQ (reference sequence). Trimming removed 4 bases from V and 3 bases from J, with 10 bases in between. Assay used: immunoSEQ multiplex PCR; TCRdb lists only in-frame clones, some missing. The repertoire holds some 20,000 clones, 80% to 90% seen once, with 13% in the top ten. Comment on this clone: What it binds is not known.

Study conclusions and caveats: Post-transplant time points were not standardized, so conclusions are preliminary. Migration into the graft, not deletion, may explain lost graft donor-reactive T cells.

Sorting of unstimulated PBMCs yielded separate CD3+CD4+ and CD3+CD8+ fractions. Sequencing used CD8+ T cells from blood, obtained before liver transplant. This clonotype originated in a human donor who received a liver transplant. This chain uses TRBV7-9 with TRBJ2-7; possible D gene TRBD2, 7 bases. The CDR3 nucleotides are TGTGCCAGCAGCTGGGGGGGGCTCTACGAGCAGTACTTC. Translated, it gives CASSWGGLYEQYF. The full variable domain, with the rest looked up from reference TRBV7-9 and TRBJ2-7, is DTGVSQNPRHKITKRGQNVTFRCDPISEHNRLYWYRQTLGQGPEFLTYFQNEAQLEKSRLLSDRFSAERPKGSFSTLEIQRTEQGDSAMYLCASSWGGLYEQYFGPGTRLTVT.